These 8 T cell receptor beta chains originate from one sample sequenced in a study of T-cell reconstitution after alpha-beta-depleted transplantation in children. Using unique molecular identifiers, the investigators prepared the TCRbeta library. TCRdb reanalysed the PCR reads using MiXCR and keeps one entry per CDR3 protein. The sample includes about 150,000 distinct CDR3 sequences, 11% of them seen just once. The specimen was PBMCs, collected before TCRalphabeta/CD19-depleted stem cell transplant. These receptors were collected from a boy aged 2 to 10 with acute myeloid leukemia, due to receive a stem cell transplant.

This clonotype was seen at least ten times. The CDR3 nucleotides are TGCAGCGTGGAACCGCGGACAGGGAGGAACACTGAAGCTTTCTTT. The encoded protein is CSVEPRTGRNTEAFF. The chain has TRBV29-1 and TRBJ1-1; 8 nucleotides line up with TRBD1. With 6 bases clipped from V and 1 base from J, the junction kept 10 bases outside the gene matches. Germline values: CDR1 SQVTM, CDR2 ANQGSEA. This CDR3 has 15 amino acids.

This clonotype was picked up many times. The chain joins TRBV20-1 to TRBJ1-2; 7 nucleotides line up with TRBD1. The CDR3 length is 14 residues. V lost 0 bases, J lost 4 bases, and 5 bases stayed unmatched. Germline V lookup: CDR1 DFQATT, CDR2 SNEGSKA (reference sequence). CDR3 nucleotides: TGCAGTGCTAGAGATAGGGGGCTTATCTATGGCTACACCTTC. Its translation is CSARDRGLIYGYTF.

This clonotype was picked up many times. The DNA of the CDR3 is TGCAGTGCTAGAGTAGTGATAGGGCGGGATGGCTACACCTTC. This codes for CSARVVIGRDGYTF. The rearrangement joins TRBV20-1 to TRBJ1-2; D unresolved. The ends were cut back, 1 base at V and 6 bases at J, with 15 bases in the middle. Germline V gives CDR1 DFQATT, CDR2 SNEGSKA (reference sequence). This CDR3 is built from 14 residues.

Many counts were recorded for this clonotype. This chain connects TRBV5-1 to TRBJ1-5; perhaps TRBD1 as D (5 bases). V lost 0 bases and J lost 3, with 10 bases in between. The CDR3 length is 15 residues. CDR1 is SGHRS and CDR2 is YFSETQ in the germline V gene. The CDR3 is CASSLAAGSNQPQHF. The CDR3 nucleotides read TGCGCCAGCAGCTTGGCCGCAGGGTCCAATCAGCCCCAGCATTTT.

This clonotype showed up just a few times. This chain links TRBV7-3 with TRBJ2-1; tentative D call: TRBD2 (6 bases). This CDR3 has 18 residues. Trimming removed 4 bases at V and 0 bases at J, with 19 bases between. CDR1 SGHTA and CDR2 FQGTGA come from the germline V gene. The CDR3 reads CASSSRSWVADSYNEQFF. The CDR3 bases are TGTGCCAGCAGCTCACGTAGTTGGGTAGCGGACTCCTACAATGAGCAGTTCTTC.

This clonotype was observed many times. This chain uses TRBV9 with TRBJ1-1, with D unresolved. V was pared by 4 bases and J by 4 bases, with 11 bases between. Germline loops: CDR1 SGDLS, CDR2 YYNGEE. CDR3 length equals 13 residues. The CDR3 spells CASSFLTGTEAFF. CDR3 nucleotide sequence: TGTGCCAGCAGCTTCCTGACGGGCACTGAAGCTTTCTTT.

This clonotype has a count of ten or more. The chain links TRBV5-5 to TRBJ1-2; no reliable D call. The CDR3 contains 14 residues. The germline V and J ends were trimmed by 4 bases and 6 bases, with 16 bases remaining between them. Germline assignment: CDR1 SGHKS and CDR2 YYEKEE (reference sequence). The CDR3, as DNA: TGTGCCAGCAGCATTGTACGGGGATCGGATGGCTACACCTTC. This translates into CASSIVRGSDGYTF.

This clonotype came up many times. This chain joins TRBV7-9 and TRBJ2-7, with 7 bases matching TRBD1. The CDR3 runs 12 residues. CDR1 SEHNR and CDR2 FQNEAQ come from the germline V gene (reference sequence). The V and J ends lost 5 bases and 6 bases, in that order; junction bases with no gene match: 4. CDR3 protein: CASSRQGSEQYV. The CDR3 DNA sequence: TGTGCCAGCAGCCGACAGGGCTCCGAGCAGTACGTC.